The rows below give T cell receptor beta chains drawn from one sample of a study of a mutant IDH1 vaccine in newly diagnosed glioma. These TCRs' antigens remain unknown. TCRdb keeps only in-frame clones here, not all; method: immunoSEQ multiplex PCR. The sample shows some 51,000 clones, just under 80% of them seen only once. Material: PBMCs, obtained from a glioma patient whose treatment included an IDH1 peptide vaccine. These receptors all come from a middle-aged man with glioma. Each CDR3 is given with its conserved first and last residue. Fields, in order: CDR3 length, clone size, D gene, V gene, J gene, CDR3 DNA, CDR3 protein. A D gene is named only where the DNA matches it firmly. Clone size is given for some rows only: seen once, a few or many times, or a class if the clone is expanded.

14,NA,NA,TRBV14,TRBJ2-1,TGTGCCAGCAGCCAAGATACTCGCTACAATGAGCAGTTCTTC,CASSQDTRYNEQFF
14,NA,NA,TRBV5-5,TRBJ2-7,TGTGCCAGCAGCTTCGCCAGGGGTTCCTACGAGCAGTACTTC,CASSFARGSYEQYF
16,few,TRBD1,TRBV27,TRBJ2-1,TGTGCCAGCAGTTTATCTGAGGGGGCGCTTAGTAATGAGCAGTTCTTC,CASSLSEGALSNEQFF
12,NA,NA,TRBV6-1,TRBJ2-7,TGTGCCAGCAGTGAAATACGAGCCGAGCAGTACTTC,CASSEIRAEQYF
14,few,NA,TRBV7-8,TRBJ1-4,TGTGCCAGCAGCCTAGCCACAACTAATGAAAAACTGTTTTTT,CASSLATTNEKLFF
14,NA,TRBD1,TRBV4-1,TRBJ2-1,TGCGCCAGCACCCAGGGGGCTGGCTACAATGAGCAGTTCTTC,CASTQGAGYNEQFF
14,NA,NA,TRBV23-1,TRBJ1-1,TGCGCCAGCAGTCAAGGGGGGCTGAACACTGAAGCTTTCTTT,CASSQGGLNTEAFF
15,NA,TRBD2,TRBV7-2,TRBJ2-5,TGTGCCAGCAGCTTCCGGACTAGCGGGGGAGAGACCCAGTACTTC,CASSFRTSGGETQYF
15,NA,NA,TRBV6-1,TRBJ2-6,TGTGCCAGCGAGTGGAGGGACTCTGGGGCCAACGTCCTGACTTTC,CASEWRDSGANVLTF
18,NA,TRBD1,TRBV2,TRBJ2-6,TGTGCCACTGCTCCTCCGGGACAGGGCTCCTCTGGGGCCAACGTCCTGACTTTC,CATAPPGQGSSGANVLTF
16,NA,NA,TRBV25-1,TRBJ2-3,TGTGCCAGCAGTGACCCGGGACTTTCCGGCACAGATACGCAGTATTTT,CASSDPGLSGTDTQYF
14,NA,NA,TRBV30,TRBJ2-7,TGTGCCTGGAGTGTACTCGGGACCTCCTTGGAGCAGTACTTC,CAWSVLGTSLEQYF
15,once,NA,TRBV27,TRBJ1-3,TGTGCCAGCAGTGACCGGGCAGGGCCTGGAAACACCATATATTTT,CASSDRAGPGNTIYF
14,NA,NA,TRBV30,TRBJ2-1,TGTGCCTGGAGTGCCGACTACGTCGGGAATGAGCAGTTCTTC,CAWSADYVGNEQFF
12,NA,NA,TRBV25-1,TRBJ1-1,TGTGCCAGCAGTGACCCGGGCGGTGAAGCTTTCTTT,CASSDPGGEAFF
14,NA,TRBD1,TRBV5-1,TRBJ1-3,TGCGCCAGCAGCTTGGAGGGACAGGGGAACACCATATATTTT,CASSLEGQGNTIYF
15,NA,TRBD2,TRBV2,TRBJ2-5,TGTGCCAGCAAGAAGGGCGGGGGGGCCGGAGAGACCCAGTACTTC,CASKKGGGAGETQYF
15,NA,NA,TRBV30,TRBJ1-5,TGTGCCTGGAGTGCTTGGGGATATAGCAATCAGCCCCAGCATTTT,CAWSAWGYSNQPQHF
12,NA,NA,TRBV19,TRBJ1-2,TGTGCCAGTAGTATAGAGACGACAGCTCCTAGCTTC,CASSIETTAPSF
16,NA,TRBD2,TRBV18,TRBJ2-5,TGTGCCAGCTCACCAGTCGGGACTACCAGACAAGAGACCCAGTACTTC,CASSPVGTTRQETQYF
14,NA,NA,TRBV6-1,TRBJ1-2,TGTGCCAGCAGTGAAGGTATTCCGCTCTATGGCTACACCTTC,CASSEGIPLYGYTF
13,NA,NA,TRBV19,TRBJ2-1,TGTGCCAGTAGTAAAGGACCTAATGTTGAGCAGTTCTTC,CASSKGPNVEQFF
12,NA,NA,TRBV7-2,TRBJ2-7,TGTGCCAGCAGCTTAGCCCCCTACGAGCAGTACTTC,CASSLAPYEQYF
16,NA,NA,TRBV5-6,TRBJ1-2,TGTGCCAGCAGCTTGGGCCACAGGGTCAAAAACTATGGCTACACCTTC,CASSLGHRVKNYGYTF
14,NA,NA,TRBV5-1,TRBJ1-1,TGCGCCAGCAGCTTGGCAACAGCGAACACTGAAGCTTTCTTT,CASSLATANTEAFF
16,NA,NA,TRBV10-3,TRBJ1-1,TGTGCCATCAGTGGATCAACTTTAGGGGGGAACACTGAAGCTTTCTTT,CAISGSTLGGNTEAFF
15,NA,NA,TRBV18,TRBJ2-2,TGTGCCAGCTCATCAGGGGTTTTCAACACCGGGGAGCTGTTTTTT,CASSSGVFNTGELFF
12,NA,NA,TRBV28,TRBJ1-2,TGTGCCATCAAACCCTCCGCGTATGGCTACACCTTC,CAIKPSAYGYTF
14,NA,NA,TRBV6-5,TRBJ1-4,TGTGCCAGCAGTGCATCCGTTACTAATGAAAAACTGTTTTTT,CASSASVTNEKLFF
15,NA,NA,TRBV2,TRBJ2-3,TGTGCCAGCAGGGGTCTAGCCGCGTCCACAGATACGCAGTATTTT,CASRGLAASTDTQYF
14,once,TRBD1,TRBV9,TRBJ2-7,TGTGCCAGCACCCCAGGACAGGGGGCGGTGGAGCAGTACTTC,CASTPGQGAVEQYF
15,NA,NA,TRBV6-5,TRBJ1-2,TGTGCCAGCAGACGGCCGGGACGGCCAAACTATGGCTACACCTTC,CASRRPGRPNYGYTF
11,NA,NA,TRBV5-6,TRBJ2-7,TGTGCCAGCAGCTTGGGTCACGAGCAGTACTTC,CASSLGHEQYF
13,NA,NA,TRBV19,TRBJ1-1,TGTGCCAGTAGTATCTGGCAGAACACTGAAGCTTTCTTT,CASSIWQNTEAFF
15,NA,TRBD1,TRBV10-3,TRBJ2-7,TGTGCCACTACCCTCAGGACAGGGGGAACCCACGAGCAGTACTTC,CATTLRTGGTHEQYF
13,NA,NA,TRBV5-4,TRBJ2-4,TGTGCCACTCAGGGGGGATCCAAAAACATTCAGTACTTC,CATQGGSKNIQYF
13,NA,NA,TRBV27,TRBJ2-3,TGTGCCAGCAGTTTTTCCTACACAGATACGCAGTATTTT,CASSFSYTDTQYF
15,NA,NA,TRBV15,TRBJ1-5,TGTGCCACCAGCAGAGGAACAGGGCCGCACCAGCCCCAGCATTTT,CATSRGTGPHQPQHF
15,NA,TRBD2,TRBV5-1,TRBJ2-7,TGCGCCAGCAGCTCCTCTAGCGGTACCTCCTACGAGCAGTACTTC,CASSSSSGTSYEQYF
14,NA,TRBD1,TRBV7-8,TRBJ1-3,TGTGCCAGCTCAAGGACAGGGCCTGGAAACACCATATATTTT,CASSRTGPGNTIYF
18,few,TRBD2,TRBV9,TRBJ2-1,TGTGCCAGCAGCGATCTGATTAGCGGGGGGAGCTCCTACAATGAGCAGTTCTTC,CASSDLISGGSSYNEQFF
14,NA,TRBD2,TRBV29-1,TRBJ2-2,TGCAGCGGCAGAGCGGGGGGGCCCCCCGGGGAGCTGTTTTTT,CSGRAGGPPGELFF
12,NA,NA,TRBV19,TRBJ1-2,TGTGCCCGGCCCGGAAGGGTCTATGGCTACACCTTC,CARPGRVYGYTF
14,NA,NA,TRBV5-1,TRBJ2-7,TGCGCCAGCACCTGGGGGGAGTATTGGGGGGAGCAGTACTTC,CASTWGEYWGEQYF
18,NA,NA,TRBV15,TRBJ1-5,TGTGCCACCAGCAGAGACCACCAACTAGGACTAGTGAGTCAGCCCCAGCATTTT,CATSRDHQLGLVSQPQHF
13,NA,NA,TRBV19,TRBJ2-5,TGTGCCAGTAGTATGTTAGCCGGGGAGACCCAGTACTTC,CASSMLAGETQYF
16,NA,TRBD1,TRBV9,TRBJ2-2,TGTGCCAGCAGCGTCAATCCCGGGACAGATGCCGGGGAGCTGTTTTTT,CASSVNPGTDAGELFF
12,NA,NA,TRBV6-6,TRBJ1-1,TGTGCCAGCAGTTTTTCGGGCACTGAAGCTTTCTTT,CASSFSGTEAFF
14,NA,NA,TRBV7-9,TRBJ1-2,TGTGCCAGCAGCACTCAATTTCCTAACTATGGCTACACCTTC,CASSTQFPNYGYTF
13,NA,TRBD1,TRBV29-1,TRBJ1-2,TGCAGCGTTGAGGGACAGGGAGGTAATGGCTACACCTTC,CSVEGQGGNGYTF
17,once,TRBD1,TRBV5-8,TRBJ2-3,TGTGCCAGCAGCGTGTACAGGGGGTCCCAAAGCACAGATACGCAGTATTTT,CASSVYRGSQSTDTQYF
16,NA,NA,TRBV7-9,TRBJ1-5,TGTGCCAGCAGCTTAGTACAAGGGGAACGCAATCAGCCCCAGCATTTT,CASSLVQGERNQPQHF
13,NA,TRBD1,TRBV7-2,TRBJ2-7,TGTGCCAGCAGCTCCGACAGGGGCTACGAGCAGTACTTC,CASSSDRGYEQYF
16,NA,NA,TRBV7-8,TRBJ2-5,TGTGCCAGCAGCCCAAAGCGGACCACGACGACAGAGACCCAGTACTTC,CASSPKRTTTTETQYF
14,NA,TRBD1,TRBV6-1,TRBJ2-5,TGTGCCAGCAGGATAGGACAGGGTGGGGAGACCCAGTACTTC,CASRIGQGGETQYF
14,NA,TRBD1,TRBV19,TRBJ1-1,TGTGCCAGTAAGGGAGACAGGGTGAACACTGAAGCTTTCTTT,CASKGDRVNTEAFF
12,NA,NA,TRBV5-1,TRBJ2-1,TGCGCCAGCAGCTTGACCGACGATGAGCAGTTCTTC,CASSLTDDEQFF
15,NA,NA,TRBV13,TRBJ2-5,TGTGCCAGCAGCTCCCCTCTTGGACAGCAAGAGACCCAGTACTTC,CASSSPLGQQETQYF
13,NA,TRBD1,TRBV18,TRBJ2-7,TGTGCCAGCTCATCCAACAGGGGAGACGAGCAGTACTTC,CASSSNRGDEQYF
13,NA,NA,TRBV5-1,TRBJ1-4,TGCGCCAGCAGCCCCTCGAAGCGGGAAAAACTGTTTTTT,CASSPSKREKLFF